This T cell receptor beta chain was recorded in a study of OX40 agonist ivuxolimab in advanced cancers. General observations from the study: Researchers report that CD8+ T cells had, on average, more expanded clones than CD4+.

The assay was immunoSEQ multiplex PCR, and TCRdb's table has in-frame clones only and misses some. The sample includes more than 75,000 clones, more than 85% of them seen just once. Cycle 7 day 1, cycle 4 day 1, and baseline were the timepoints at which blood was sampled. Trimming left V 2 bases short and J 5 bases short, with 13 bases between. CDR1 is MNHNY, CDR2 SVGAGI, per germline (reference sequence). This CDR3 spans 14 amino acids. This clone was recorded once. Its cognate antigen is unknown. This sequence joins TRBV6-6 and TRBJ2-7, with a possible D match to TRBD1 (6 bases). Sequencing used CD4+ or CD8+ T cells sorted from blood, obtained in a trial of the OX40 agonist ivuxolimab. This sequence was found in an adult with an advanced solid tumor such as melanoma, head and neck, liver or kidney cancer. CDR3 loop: CASSYLDRGNEQYF. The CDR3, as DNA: TGTGCCAGCAGTTACCTGGACAGAGGAAACGAGCAGTACTTC.